The rows below give T cell receptor beta chains drawn from one sample of a study of T cells after yellow fever vaccination. TCRdb analysed the 5' RACE reads with MiXCR anew, one entry per CDR3 protein. The table includes some 150,000 distinct CDR3 sequences, roughly 6.7% detected once. Sample: CD4+ T cells sorted from PBMCs, taken 10 days after the yellow fever booster vaccination. The receptors derive from a man aged 30-40 years who received the YFV17D yellow fever vaccine. Each CDR3 is given with its conserved first and last residue. Fields, in order: J gene, V gene, clone size, CDR3 protein. Part of the rows lack a size; the others show once, few, many or a class for expanded clones.

TRBJ1-1,TRBV7-9,NA,CASSPRQLLNTEAFF
TRBJ2-6,TRBV24-1,many,CATRGSGANVLTF
TRBJ2-6,TRBV2,few,CASTPGGPGFGANVLTF
TRBJ2-2,TRBV27,many,CASSLFRVGGELFF
TRBJ1-2,TRBV12-3/TRBV12-4,many,CASSLRGGYGYTF
TRBJ2-2,TRBV18,NA,CASSPWASGINSGELFF
TRBJ1-2,TRBV12-3/TRBV12-4,many,CASSLGDRIYGYTF
TRBJ2-7,TRBV30,few,CAGGQGAYEQYF
TRBJ2-1,TRBV12-3/TRBV12-4,many,CASFLYREQFF
TRBJ2-2,TRBV4-3,NA,CASSQFRDRRAGELFF
TRBJ2-7,TRBV23-1,many,CASTAGLGSTYEQYF
TRBJ2-7,TRBV9,many,CASSRRPQGGYEQYF
TRBJ2-7,TRBV7-9,many,CASSSYPGRDTTYEQYF
TRBJ2-3,TRBV29-1,many,CSVLPGLADTQYF
TRBJ1-1,TRBV28,many,CASSERVRNSEAFF
TRBJ1-5,TRBV27,few,CASSLDAIQPQHF
TRBJ1-1,TRBV7-2,many,CASSQLTNTEAFF
TRBJ2-5,TRBV10-3,many,CASSGAAETQYF
TRBJ2-7,TRBV29-1,many,CSVGQGIGEQYF
TRBJ2-1,TRBV19,NA,CASSPSRSVGPSGRRAHNEQFF
TRBJ2-1,TRBV14,many,CASSQGGLAGGLHNEQFF
TRBJ2-1,TRBV15,NA,CATSSAPQGGRVYEQFF
TRBJ2-2,TRBV11-2,few,CASSFQGRLAGELFF
TRBJ2-7,TRBV12-3/TRBV12-4,NA,CASSRGGSLAYEQYF
TRBJ1-1,TRBV7-2,NA,CASSLAGARFAEAFF
TRBJ1-2,TRBV5-1,many,CASSLEDRASYGYTF
TRBJ2-5,TRBV29-1,many,CSVSVIGAATQYF
TRBJ1-1,TRBV20-1,many,CSARVRGEGTEAFF
TRBJ1-5,TRBV30,many,CAWSLGLYSNQPQHF
TRBJ2-7,TRBV4-2,many,CASSQGTGQTYEQYF
TRBJ2-1,TRBV11-3,few,CASSPRDRPDNEQFF
TRBJ2-1,TRBV5-1,many,CASSFQGKGNEQFF
TRBJ2-3,TRBV7-2,many,CASSLRHGGGMADTQYF
TRBJ1-2,TRBV27,many,CASSTLGAGLFNYGYTF
TRBJ2-2,TRBV20-1,many,CSARLGDTGELFF
TRBJ2-7,TRBV20-1,few,CSARREGLYEQYF
TRBJ2-5,TRBV11-2,few,CASSLVGGRASVTQYF
TRBJ2-4,TRBV19,many,CASSTGTRIQYF
TRBJ1-2,TRBV19,NA,CATRQGVSVYTF
TRBJ1-4,TRBV20-1,many,CSARDWGAGNEKLFF
TRBJ2-7,TRBV4-2,many,CASSQTTYEQYF
TRBJ2-5,TRBV7-9,many,CASSSSGQQETQYF
TRBJ2-6,TRBV7-3,many,CASSLTAGAGANVLTF
TRBJ2-3,TRBV7-2,many,CASSWRGGTQYF
TRBJ2-4,TRBV7-2,many,CASSERRGPLAKNIQYF
TRBJ2-1,TRBV12-3/TRBV12-4,many,CASSPDDSYNEQFF
TRBJ2-5,TRBV18,many,CASSPNGQETQYF
TRBJ2-5,TRBV4-2,many,CASSKKPGTSGRNPLGETQYF
TRBJ2-3,TRBV24-1,many,CATSAGSGTTQYF
TRBJ2-3,TRBV19,few,CASSTQGIAQYF
TRBJ2-3,TRBV20-1,many,CSARDNRFEDTQYF
TRBJ1-2,TRBV4-1,NA,CASSQGFSGVYGYTF
TRBJ1-2,TRBV7-2,many,CASSYPGRPTYGYTF
TRBJ2-1,TRBV29-1,many,CSVRRGSYNEQFF
TRBJ2-1,TRBV5-1,many,CASSASQGVDTYNEQFF